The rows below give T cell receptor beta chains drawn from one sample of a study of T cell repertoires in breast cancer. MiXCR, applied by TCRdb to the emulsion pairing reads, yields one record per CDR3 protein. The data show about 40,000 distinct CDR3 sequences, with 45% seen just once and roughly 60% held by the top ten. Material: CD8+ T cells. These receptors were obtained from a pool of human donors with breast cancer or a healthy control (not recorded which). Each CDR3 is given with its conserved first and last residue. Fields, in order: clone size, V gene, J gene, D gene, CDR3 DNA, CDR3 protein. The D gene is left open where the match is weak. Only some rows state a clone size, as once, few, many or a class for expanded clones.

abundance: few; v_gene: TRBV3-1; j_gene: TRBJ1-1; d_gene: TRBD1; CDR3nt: TGTGCCAGCAGCCAGGGGACAGGGAGGATGAACACTGAAGCTTTCTTT; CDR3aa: CASSQGTGRMNTEAFF
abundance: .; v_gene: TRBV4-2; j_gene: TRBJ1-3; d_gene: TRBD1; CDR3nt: TGTGCCAGCAGCCCGGACAGGGGGTTGAACACCATATATTTT; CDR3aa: CASSPDRGLNTIYF
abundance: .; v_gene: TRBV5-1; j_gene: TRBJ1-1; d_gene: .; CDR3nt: TGCGCCAGCAGCTCCACCGGGGCGGGTGAAGCTTTCTTT; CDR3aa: CASSSTGAGEAFF
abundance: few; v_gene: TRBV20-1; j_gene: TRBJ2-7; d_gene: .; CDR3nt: TGCAGTGCTCGTGACAGGAAGTCCTACGAGCAGTACTTC; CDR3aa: CSARDRKSYEQYF
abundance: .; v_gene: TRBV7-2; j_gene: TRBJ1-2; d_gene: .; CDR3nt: TGTGCCAGCAGCTTAGGGGGGTCGCCTTATGGCTACACCTTC; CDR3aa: CASSLGGSPYGYTF
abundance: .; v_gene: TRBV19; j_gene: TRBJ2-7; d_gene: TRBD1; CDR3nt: TGTGCCAGTAGTCCGTCCTCCGGGACAGAACCCTACGAGCAGTACTTC; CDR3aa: CASSPSSGTEPYEQYF
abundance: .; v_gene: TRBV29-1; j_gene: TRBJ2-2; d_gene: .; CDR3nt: TGCAGCGCAATAAGCAGGGGCGGGGAGCTGTCTTTT; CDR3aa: CSAISRGGELSF
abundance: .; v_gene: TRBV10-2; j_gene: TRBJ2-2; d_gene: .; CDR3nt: TGCGCCAGCAGTGAGAGGGAAACCGGGGAGCTGTTTTTT; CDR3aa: CASSERETGELFF
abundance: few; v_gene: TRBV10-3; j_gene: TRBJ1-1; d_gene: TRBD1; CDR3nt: TGTGCCATCAGCGACTCAGGGGGATACACTGAAGCTTTCTTT; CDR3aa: CAISDSGGYTEAFF
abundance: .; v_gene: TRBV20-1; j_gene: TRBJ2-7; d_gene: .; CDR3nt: TGCAGTGCTAGAGAAGGGGCGCGTGAGCAGTACTTC; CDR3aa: CSAREGAREQYF
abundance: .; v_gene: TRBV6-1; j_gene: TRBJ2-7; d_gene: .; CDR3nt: TGTGCCAGCAACCGGGACTTCGCCTACGAGCAGTACTTC; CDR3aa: CASNRDFAYEQYF
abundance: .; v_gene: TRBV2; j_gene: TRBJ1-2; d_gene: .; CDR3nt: TGTGCCAGCAGTGAAGTAAGGCAGGATGGCTACACCTTC; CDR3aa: CASSEVRQDGYTF
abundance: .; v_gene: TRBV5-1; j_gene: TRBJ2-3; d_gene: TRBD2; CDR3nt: TGCGCCAGCAGCTCGCAACTAGCGGGGGGCACAGATACGCAGTATTTT; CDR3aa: CASSSQLAGGTDTQYF
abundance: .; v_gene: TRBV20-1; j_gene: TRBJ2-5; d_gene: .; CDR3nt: TGCAGTGCTAGATCACTTAGCGAGCAAGAGACCCAGTACTTC; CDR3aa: CSARSLSEQETQYF
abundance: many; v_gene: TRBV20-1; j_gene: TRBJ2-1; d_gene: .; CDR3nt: TGCAGTGCTTCCCGGGATCCAGGGAATGAGCAGTTCTTC; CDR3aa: CSASRDPGNEQFF
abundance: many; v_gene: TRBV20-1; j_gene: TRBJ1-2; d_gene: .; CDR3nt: TGCAGTGCGCGACAGCCCGCGACTCGGGGCTACACCTTC; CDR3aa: CSARQPATRGYTF
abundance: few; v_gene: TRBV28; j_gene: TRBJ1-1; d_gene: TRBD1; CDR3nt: TGTGCCAGCGGGGGACAGGGACTGAACACTGAAGCTTTCTTT; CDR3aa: CASGGQGLNTEAFF
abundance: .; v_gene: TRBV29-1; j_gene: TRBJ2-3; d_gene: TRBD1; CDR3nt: TGCAGCGTCGGGACAGGCTCCCCCACAGATACGCAGTATTTT; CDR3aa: CSVGTGSPTDTQYF
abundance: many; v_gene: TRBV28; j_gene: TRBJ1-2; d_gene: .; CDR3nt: TGTGCCAGCAGCGACTATGGCTACACCTTC; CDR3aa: CASSDYGYTF
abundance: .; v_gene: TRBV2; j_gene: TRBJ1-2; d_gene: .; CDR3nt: TGTGCCAGCAGTGATGGGCTGCCTGGGGGCTACACCTTC; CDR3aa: CASSDGLPGGYTF
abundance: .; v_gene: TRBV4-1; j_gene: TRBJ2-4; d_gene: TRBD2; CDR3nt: TGCGCCAGCAGCCAAGCCCTAGCGGGGCCCCGAGGAGGCAAAAACATTCAGTACTTC; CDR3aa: CASSQALAGPRGGKNIQYF
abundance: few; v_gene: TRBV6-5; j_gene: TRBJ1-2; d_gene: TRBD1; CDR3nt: TGTGCCAGCAGTTCTCTGAGGACAGGGCTCTTACTTAACTATGGCTACACCTTC; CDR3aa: CASSSLRTGLLLNYGYTF
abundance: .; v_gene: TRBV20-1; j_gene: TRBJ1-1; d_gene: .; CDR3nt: TGCAGTGCCCCACCCTCAGGGACTCTGAACACTGAAGCTTTCTTT; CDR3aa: CSAPPSGTLNTEAFF
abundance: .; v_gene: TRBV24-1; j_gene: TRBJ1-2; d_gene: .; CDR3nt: TGTGCCACCATTAGCGGGTTCTATGGCTACACCTTC; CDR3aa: CATISGFYGYTF
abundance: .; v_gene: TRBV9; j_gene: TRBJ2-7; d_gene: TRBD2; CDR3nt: TGTGCCAGCAGCTTGTACCCCGGACTAGCGAACGAGCAGTACTTC; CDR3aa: CASSLYPGLANEQYF
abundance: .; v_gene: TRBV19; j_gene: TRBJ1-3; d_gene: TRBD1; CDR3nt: TGTGCCAGTACCCGGGACAGGGGGCTCTCTGGAAACACCATATATTTT; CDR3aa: CASTRDRGLSGNTIYF
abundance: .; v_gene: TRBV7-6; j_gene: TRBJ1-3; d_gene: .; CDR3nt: TGTGCCAGCAGCTTAGGGTCAGGAAACACCATATATTTT; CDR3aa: CASSLGSGNTIYF
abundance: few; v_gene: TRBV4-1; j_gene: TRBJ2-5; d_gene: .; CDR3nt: TGCGCCAGCAGCCAACCGACGAATTGGCCAGGGCAGTACTTC; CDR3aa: CASSQPTNWPGQYF
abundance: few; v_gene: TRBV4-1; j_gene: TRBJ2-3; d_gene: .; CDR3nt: TGCGCCAGCAGCCAAGGACTATGGGAGGATACGCAGTATTTT; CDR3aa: CASSQGLWEDTQYF
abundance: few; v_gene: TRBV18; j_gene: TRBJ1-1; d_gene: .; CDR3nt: TGTGCCAGCTCGGGGGGCCCTACACGTACTGAAGCTTTCTTT; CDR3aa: CASSGGPTRTEAFF
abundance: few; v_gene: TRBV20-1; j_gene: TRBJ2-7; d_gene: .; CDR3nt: TGCAGTGCTTCATACCCAGGGCTCCGGAGCTCCTACGAGCAGTACTTC; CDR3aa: CSASYPGLRSSYEQYF
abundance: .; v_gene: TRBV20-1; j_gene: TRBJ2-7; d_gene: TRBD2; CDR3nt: TGCAGTGCCCTAAGGGGACTAGCGGGGGAGAGGGGGTACTTC; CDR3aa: CSALRGLAGERGYF
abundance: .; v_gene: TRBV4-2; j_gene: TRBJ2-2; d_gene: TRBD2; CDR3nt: TGTGCCAGCAGCCAAGAGCCGACCGGGACTAGCGGAAAGGACACCGGGGAGCTGTTTTTT; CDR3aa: CASSQEPTGTSGKDTGELFF
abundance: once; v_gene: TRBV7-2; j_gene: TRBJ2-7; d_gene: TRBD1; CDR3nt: TGTGCCAGCAGCCGCCCGCCCGGGACAGGGGCCTGCGAGCAGTACTTC; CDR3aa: CASSRPPGTGACEQYF
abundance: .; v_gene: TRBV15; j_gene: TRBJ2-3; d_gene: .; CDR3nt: TGTGCCACCAGCAGGGCCCGGGAATCCGATACGCAGTATTTT; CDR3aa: CATSRARESDTQYF
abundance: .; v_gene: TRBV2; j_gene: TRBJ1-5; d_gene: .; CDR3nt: TGTGCCAGCCGGTTGGGTCAGCCCCAGCATTTT; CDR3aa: CASRLGQPQHF
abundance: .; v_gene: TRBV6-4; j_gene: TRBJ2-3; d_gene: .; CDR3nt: TGTGCCAGCAGTGACTCGGGAGCGCCAGATACGCAGTATTTT; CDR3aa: CASSDSGAPDTQYF
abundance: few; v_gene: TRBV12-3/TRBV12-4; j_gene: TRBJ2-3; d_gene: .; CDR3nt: TGTGCCAGCAGTTACCCCCGAGGGAAGCGGCTAAGCACAGATACGCAGTATTTT; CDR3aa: CASSYPRGKRLSTDTQYF
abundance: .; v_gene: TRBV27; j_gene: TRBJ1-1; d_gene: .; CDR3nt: TGTGCCAGCAGTTTATCTCGGGGGGTGAACACTGAAGCTTTCTTT; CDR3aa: CASSLSRGVNTEAFF
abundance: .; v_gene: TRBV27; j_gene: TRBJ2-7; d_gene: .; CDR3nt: TGTGCCAGCAGTCCGGTTGGGGGCAGGTACGAGCAGTACTTC; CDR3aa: CASSPVGGRYEQYF
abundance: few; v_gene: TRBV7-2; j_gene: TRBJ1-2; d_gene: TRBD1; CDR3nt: TGTGCCAGCAGCTTAGAGGGACAGACAAACTATGGCTACACCTTC; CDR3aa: CASSLEGQTNYGYTF
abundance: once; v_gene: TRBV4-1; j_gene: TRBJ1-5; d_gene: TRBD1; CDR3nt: TGCGCCAGCAGCCGGACAGGGGGCGAGGGCAATCAGCCCCAGCATTTT; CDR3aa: CASSRTGGEGNQPQHF
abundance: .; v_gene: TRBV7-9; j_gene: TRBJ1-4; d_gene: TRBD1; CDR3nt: TGTGCCAGCAGCTTAGGAATGGGACAGGGAAGCGAAAAACTGTTTTTT; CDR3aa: CASSLGMGQGSEKLFF
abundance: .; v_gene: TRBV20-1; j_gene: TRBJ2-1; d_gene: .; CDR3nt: TGCAGTGCTAGAGAAGGGACCAACCCCGCGGGTGAGCAGTTCTTC; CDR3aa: CSAREGTNPAGEQFF
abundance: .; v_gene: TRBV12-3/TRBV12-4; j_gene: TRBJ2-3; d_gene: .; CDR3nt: TGTGCCAGCAGTTTAGTAGGTCAGGGGTTAGATACGCAGTATTTT; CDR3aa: CASSLVGQGLDTQYF
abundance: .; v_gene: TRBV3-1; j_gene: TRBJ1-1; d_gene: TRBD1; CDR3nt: TGTGCCAGCAGGCCAGGGGGAATGAACACTGAAGCTTTCTTT; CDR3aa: CASRPGGMNTEAFF
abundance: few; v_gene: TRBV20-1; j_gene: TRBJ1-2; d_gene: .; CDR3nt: TGCAGTGCTTCAACTTATAATACCATGGACAGAACTAACTATGGCTACACCTTC; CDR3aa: CSASTYNTMDRTNYGYTF
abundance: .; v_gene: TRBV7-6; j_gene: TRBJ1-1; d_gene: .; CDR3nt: TGTGCCAGCAGCTTAAAGGGGGGGGGGGCTAACACTGAAGCTTTCTTT; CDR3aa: CASSLKGGGANTEAFF
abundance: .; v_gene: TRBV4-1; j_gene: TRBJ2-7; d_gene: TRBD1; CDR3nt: TGCGCCAGCAGCCCGAGACAGGGGGCTAACGAGCAGTACTTC; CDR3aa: CASSPRQGANEQYF